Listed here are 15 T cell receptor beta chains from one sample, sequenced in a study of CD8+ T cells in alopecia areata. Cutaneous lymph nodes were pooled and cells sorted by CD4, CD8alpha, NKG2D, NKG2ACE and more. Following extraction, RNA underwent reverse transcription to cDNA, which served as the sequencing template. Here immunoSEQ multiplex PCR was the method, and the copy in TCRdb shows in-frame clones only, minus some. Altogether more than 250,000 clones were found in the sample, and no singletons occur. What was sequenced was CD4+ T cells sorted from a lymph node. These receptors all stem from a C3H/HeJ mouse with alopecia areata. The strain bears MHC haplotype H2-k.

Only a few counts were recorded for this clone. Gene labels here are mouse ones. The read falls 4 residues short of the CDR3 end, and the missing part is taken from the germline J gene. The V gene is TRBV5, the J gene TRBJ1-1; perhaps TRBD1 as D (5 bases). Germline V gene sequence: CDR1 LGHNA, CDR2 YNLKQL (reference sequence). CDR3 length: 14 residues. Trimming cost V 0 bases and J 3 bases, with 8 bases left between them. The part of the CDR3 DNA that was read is TGTGCCAGCAGCCAAGAGGGGGTGGACACA. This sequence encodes CASSQEGVDT. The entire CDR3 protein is CASSQEGVDTEVFF.

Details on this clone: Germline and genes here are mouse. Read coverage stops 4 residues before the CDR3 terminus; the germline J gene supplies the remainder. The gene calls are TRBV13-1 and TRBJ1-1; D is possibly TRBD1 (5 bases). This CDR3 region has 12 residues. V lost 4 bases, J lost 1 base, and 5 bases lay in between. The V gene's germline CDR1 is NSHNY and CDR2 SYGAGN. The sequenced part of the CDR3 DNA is TGTGCCAGCAGTACAGGGAACACA. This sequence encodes CASSTGNT. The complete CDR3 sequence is CASSTGNTEVFF.

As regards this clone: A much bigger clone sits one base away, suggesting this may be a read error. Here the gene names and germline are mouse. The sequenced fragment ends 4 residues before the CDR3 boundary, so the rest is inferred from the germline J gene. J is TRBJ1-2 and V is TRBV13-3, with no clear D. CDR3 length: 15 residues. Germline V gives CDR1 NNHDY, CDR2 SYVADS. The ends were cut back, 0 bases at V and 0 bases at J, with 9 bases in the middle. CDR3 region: CASSDAEGANSDYTF. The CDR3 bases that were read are TGTGCCAGCAGTGATGCAGAGGGTGCAAACTCC.

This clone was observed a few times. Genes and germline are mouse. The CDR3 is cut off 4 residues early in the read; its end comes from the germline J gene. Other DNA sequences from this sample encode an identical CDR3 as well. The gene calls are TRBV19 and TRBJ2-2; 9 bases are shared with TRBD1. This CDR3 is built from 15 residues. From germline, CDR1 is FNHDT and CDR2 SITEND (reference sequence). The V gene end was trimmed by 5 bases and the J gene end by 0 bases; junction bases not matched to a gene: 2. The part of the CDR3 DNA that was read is TGTGCCAGCAGGAGGGACAGGGCAAACACCGGG. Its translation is CASRRDRANTG. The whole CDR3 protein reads CASRRDRANTGQLYF.

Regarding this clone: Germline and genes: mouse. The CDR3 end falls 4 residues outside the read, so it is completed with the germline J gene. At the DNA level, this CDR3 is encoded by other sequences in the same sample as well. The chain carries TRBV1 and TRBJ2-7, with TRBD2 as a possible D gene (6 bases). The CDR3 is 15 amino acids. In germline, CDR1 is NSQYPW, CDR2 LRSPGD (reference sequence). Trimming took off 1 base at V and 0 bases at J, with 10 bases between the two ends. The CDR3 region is CTCSAGLGSSYEQYF. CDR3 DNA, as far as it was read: TGCACCTGCAGTGCAGGTCTGGGGAGCTCCTAT. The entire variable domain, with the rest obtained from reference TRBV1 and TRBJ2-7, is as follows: VTLLEQNPRWRLVPRGQAVNLRCILKNSQYPWMSWYQQDLQKQLQWLFTLRSPGDKEVKSLPGADYLATRVTDTELRLQVANMSQGRTLYCTCSAGLGSSYEQYFGPGTRLTVL.

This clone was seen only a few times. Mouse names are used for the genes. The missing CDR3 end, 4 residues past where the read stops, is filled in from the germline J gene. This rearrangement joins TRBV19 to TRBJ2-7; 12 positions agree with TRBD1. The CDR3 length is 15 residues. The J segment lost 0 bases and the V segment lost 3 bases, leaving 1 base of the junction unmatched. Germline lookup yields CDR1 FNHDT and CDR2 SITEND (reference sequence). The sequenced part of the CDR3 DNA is TGTGCCAGCAGTAGGGACAGGGGGCGCTCCTAT. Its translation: CASSRDRGRSY. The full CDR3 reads CASSRDRGRSYEQYF.

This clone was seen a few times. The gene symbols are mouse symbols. The CDR3 loop reads CASSADRERANTEVFF. CDR3 DNA, as far as it was read: TGTGCCAGCAGCGCCGACAGGGAGAGGGCAAACACA. This sequence joins TRBV13-1 and TRBJ1-1; 7 positions agree with TRBD1. From the germline J gene comes the end of the CDR3, since the read stops 4 residues before it. V lost 5 bases to trimming and J lost 0 bases; unmatched junction nucleotides: 10. The length of the CDR3 is 16 residues. From germline, CDR1 is NSHNY and CDR2 SYGAGN.

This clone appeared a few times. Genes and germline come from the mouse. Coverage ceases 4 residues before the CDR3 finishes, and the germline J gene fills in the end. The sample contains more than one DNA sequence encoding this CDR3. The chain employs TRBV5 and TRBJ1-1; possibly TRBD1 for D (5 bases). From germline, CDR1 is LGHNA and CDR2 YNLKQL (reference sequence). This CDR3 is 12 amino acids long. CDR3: CASSQQGTEVFF. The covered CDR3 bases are TGTGCCAGCAGCCAACAGGGTACA.

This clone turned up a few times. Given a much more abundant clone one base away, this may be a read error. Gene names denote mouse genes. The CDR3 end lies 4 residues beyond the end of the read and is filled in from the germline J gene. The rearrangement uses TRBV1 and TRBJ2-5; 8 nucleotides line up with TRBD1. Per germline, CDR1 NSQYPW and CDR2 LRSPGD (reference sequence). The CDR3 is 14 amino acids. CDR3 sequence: CTCSADDRGDTQYF. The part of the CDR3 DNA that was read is TGCACCTGCAGTGCAGATGACAGGGGAGAC.

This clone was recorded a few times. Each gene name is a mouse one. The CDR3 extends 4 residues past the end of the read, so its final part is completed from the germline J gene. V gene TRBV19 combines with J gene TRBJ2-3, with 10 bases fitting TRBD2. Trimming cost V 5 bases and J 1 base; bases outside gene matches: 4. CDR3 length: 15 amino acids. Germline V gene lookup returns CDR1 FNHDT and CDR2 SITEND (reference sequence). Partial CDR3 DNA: TGTGCCAGCAGATCTACTGGGGGGGGTGCAGAA. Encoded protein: CASRSTGGGAE. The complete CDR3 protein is CASRSTGGGAETLYF.

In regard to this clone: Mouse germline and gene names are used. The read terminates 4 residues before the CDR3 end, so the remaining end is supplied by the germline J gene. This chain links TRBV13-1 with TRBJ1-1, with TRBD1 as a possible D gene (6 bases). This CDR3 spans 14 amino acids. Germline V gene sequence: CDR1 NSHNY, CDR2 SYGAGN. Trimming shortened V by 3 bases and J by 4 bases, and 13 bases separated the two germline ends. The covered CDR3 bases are TGTGCCAGCAGTGGAAACAGGGAAGGCACA. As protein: CASSGNREGT. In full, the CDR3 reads CASSGNREGTEVFF.

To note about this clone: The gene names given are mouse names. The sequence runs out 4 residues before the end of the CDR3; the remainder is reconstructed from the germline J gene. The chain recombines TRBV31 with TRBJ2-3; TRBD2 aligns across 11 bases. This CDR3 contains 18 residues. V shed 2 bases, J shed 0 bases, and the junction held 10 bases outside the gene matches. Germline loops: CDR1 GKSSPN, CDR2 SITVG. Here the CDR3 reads CAWSSRDWGSSSAETLYF. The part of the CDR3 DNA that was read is TGTGCCTGGAGTTCCCGGGACTGGGGGTCTTCTAGTGCAGAA. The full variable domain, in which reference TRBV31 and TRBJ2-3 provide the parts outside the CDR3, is AQTIHQWPVAEIKAVGSPLSLGCTIKGKSSPNLYWYWQATGGTLQQLFYSITVGQVESVVQLNLSASRPKDDQFILSTEKLLLSHSGFYLCAWSSRDWGSSSAETLYFGSGTRLTVL.

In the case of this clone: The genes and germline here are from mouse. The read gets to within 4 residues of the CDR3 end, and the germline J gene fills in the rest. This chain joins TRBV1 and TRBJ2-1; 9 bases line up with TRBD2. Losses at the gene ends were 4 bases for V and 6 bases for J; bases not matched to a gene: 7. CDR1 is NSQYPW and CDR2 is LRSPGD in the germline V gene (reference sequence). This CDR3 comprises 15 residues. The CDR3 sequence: CTCSDWGGASAEQFF. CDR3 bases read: TGCACCTGCAGTGATTGGGGGGGCGCCTCTGCT.

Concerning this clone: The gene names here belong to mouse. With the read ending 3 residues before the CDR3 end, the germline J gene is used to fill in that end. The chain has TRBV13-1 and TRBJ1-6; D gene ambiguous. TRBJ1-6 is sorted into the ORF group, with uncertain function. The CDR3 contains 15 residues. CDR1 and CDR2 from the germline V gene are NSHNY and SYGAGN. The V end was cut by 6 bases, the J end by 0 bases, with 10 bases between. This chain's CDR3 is CASKRDNSYNSPLYF. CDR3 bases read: TGTGCCAGCAAACGCGACAATTCCTATAATTCGCCC.

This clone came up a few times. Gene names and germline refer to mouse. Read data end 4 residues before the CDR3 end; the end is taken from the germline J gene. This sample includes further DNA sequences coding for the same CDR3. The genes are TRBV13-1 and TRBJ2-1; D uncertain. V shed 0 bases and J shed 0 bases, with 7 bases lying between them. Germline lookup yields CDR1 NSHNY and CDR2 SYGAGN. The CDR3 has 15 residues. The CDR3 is CASSDAGDNYAEQFF. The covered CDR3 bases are TGTGCCAGCAGTGATGCAGGAGATAACTATGCT.